This T cell receptor (beta chain) was retrieved from a study of T cell repertoires in cytomegalovirus infection. Whole-study results and caveats: Carriers of CMV plus the relevant HLA were identified by cumulative public TCR beta family frequency.

TCRdb analysed the reads with MiXCR anew, one entry per CDR3 protein. Here the sample spans about 450,000 distinct CDR3 sequences, 25% to 40% being singletons. V lost 5 bases, J lost 5 bases, and 8 bases stayed unmatched. This CDR3 has 15 residues. Germline V gene lookup returns CDR1 SEHNR and CDR2 FQNEAQ (reference sequence). A note on this clonotype: Its antigen is undetermined.

The sequenced sample was PBMCs. The TCR sequence derives from a human donor in good health (CMV status not recorded). Some clones in this sample may be carry-over from other donors' samples. This rearrangement joins TRBV7-9 to TRBJ2-1, with TRBD2 matching over 8 bases. This CDR3 is CASSPLAGFDNEQFF. Written as DNA, the CDR3 is TGTGCCAGCAGCCCGTTAGCGGGGTTCGACAATGAGCAGTTCTTC.